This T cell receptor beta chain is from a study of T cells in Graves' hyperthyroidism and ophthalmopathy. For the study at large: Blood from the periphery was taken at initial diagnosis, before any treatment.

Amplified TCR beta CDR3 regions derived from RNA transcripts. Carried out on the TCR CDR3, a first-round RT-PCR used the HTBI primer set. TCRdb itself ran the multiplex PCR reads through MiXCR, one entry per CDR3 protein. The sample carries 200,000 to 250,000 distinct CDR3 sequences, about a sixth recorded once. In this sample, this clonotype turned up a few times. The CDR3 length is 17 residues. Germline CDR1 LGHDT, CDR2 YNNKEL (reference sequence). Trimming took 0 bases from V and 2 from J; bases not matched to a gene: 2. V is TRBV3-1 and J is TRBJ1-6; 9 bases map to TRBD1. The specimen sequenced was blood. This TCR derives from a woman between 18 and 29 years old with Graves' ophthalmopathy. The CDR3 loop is CASSQDWTGAYNSPLHF. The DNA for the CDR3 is TGTGCCAGCAGCCAAGATTGGACAGGGGCCTATAATTCACCCCTCCACTTT.